The rows below give T cell receptor beta chains drawn from one sample of a study of T cell responses to AZD1222 COVID-19 vaccine. The data were produced by immunoSEQ multiplex PCR, yet TCRdb's version contains in-frame clones alone and is incomplete. Here the sample spans about 140,000 clones, around 92% being singletons. Sequencing used peripheral blood, obtained on day 0 of AZD1222 vaccination. The receptors here all came from an adult in good health. Both conserved end residues are part of each CDR3. The order of the fields is J gene, D gene, V gene, clone size, CDR3 length, CDR3 protein, CDR3 DNA. D genes are given only for firm matches. Only part of the rows carry a size: once, few, many, or a class if the clone is expanded.

>TRBJ1-5|TRBD1|TRBV5-6|NA|15
CASSYRQGAGQPQHF
TGTGCCAGCAGCTACCGACAGGGGGCGGGGCAGCCCCAGCATTTT
>TRBJ1-5|NA|TRBV29-1|NA|13
CSVAAGAGQPQHF
TGCAGCGTTGCGGCGGGGGCGGGTCAGCCCCAGCATTTT
>TRBJ2-2|NA|TRBV6-1|NA|14
CASSDRTNTGELFF
TGTGCCAGCAGTGATCGGACGAACACCGGGGAGCTGTTTTTT
>TRBJ1-1|NA|TRBV5-4|NA|14
CASSPGSVEFGAFF
TGTGCCAGCAGCCCAGGCAGTGTCGAATTCGGAGCTTTCTTT
>TRBJ2-1|NA|TRBV19|NA|11
CASSIRNEQFF
TGTGCCAGTAGTATTAGGAATGAGCAGTTCTTC
>TRBJ2-1|NA|TRBV29-1|NA|12
CSVEGGYNEQFF
TGCAGCGTTGAGGGGGGTTACAATGAGCAGTTCTTC
>TRBJ2-1|TRBD2|TRBV4-1|NA|16
CASSQVSGRAGNEQFF
TGCGCCAGCAGCCAAGTCAGCGGGAGGGCGGGGAATGAGCAGTTCTTC
>TRBJ2-2|NA|TRBV9|NA|14
CASGELPNTGELFF
TGTGCCAGCGGGGAGCTTCCGAACACCGGGGAGCTGTTTTTT
>TRBJ2-3|NA|TRBV9|NA|15
CASSPLFRDTDTQYF
TGTGCCAGCAGCCCCCTCTTTAGGGACACAGATACGCAGTATTTT
>TRBJ1-4|TRBD1|TRBV13|NA|16
CASSPGQGSTNEKLFF
TGTGCCAGCAGCCCGGGACAGGGGTCAACTAATGAAAAACTGTTTTTT
>TRBJ1-5|NA|TRBV7-9|NA|14
CASSFTGSNQPQHF
TGTGCCAGCAGCTTCACAGGTAGCAATCAGCCCCAGCATTTT
>TRBJ1-6|TRBD1|TRBV27|NA|14
CASSLRDRNSPLHF
TGTGCCAGCAGTCTCCGGGACAGAAATTCACCCCTCCACTTT
>TRBJ2-7|TRBD2|TRBV5-1|NA|15
CASSGKAGVQYEQYF
TGCGCCAGCAGCGGGAAAGCGGGGGTCCAATACGAGCAGTACTTC
>TRBJ2-7|NA|TRBV7-2|NA|16
CASSLGPWDATNEQYF
TGTGCCAGCAGCTTAGGTCCCTGGGACGCCACTAACGAGCAGTACTTC
>TRBJ1-5|TRBD1|TRBV24-1|NA|14
CATSEQGASGPQHF
TGTGCCACCAGTGAGCAGGGGGCCTCGGGGCCCCAGCATTTT
>TRBJ1-2|NA|TRBV10-2|NA|13
CASSELPPDGYTF
TGCGCCAGCTCTGAACTGCCCCCAGATGGCTACACCTTC
>TRBJ1-1|NA|TRBV5-1|NA|15
CASSLRISGPHEAFF
TGCGCCAGCAGCTTGCGAATATCGGGGCCCCATGAAGCTTTCTTT
>TRBJ1-1|NA|TRBV4-3|NA|14
CASSQVGHDTKAFF
TGCGCCAGCAGCCAAGTAGGCCACGATACTAAAGCTTTCTTT
>TRBJ2-3|NA|TRBV30|NA|13
CAWGQGSTDTQYF
TGTGCCTGGGGGCAGGGGAGCACAGATACGCAGTATTTT
>TRBJ2-3|NA|TRBV7-9|NA|11
CASGRGDTQYF
TGTGCCAGTGGCCGAGGAGATACGCAGTATTTT
>TRBJ1-5|NA|TRBV5-6|NA|15
CASSSDASPGQPQHF
TGTGCCAGCAGCTCCGACGCCTCTCCGGGGCAGCCCCAGCATTTT
>TRBJ1-2|NA|TRBV6-5|NA|12
CASTHSTLGYTF
TGTGCCAGCACACATTCAACACTGGGCTACACCTTC
>TRBJ2-1|TRBD2|TRBV4-2|NA|16
CASSRIGWGGNNEQFF
TGTGCCAGCAGCCGCATCGGTTGGGGGGGAAACAATGAGCAGTTCTTC
>TRBJ1-5|NA|TRBV12-3/TRBV12-4|few|13
CASSAPSNQPQHF
TGTGCCAGCAGTGCCCCTAGCAATCAGCCCCAGCATTTT
>TRBJ1-2|NA|TRBV6-1|NA|13
CASSDVGQGGYTF
TGTGCCAGCAGTGACGTGGGGCAGGGGGGCTACACCTTC
>TRBJ1-3|NA|TRBV19|NA|16
CASSIRPASSGNTIYF
TGTGCCAGTAGTATAAGGCCGGCGAGCTCTGGAAACACCATATATTTT
>TRBJ1-2|NA|TRBV3-1/TRBV3-2|NA|16
CASSKSGFDGSYGYTF
TGTGCCAGCAGCAAGTCGGGCTTTGACGGAAGCTATGGCTACACCTTC
>TRBJ1-6|NA|TRBV6-2/TRBV6-3|NA|14
CASSYEWSGSPLHF
TGTGCCAGCAGTTACGAGTGGTCGGGTTCACCCCTCCACTTT
>TRBJ1-5|NA|TRBV5-1|NA|14
CASSLFGHNQPQHF
TGCGCCAGCAGCTTGTTCGGACACAATCAGCCCCAGCATTTT
>TRBJ1-1|NA|TRBV9|NA|17
CASSVAQTGLRDTEAFF
TGTGCCAGCAGCGTAGCTCAAACAGGGCTAAGGGACACTGAAGCTTTCTTT
>TRBJ1-2|NA|TRBV5-6|NA|14
CASSPPGRAYGYTF
TGTGCCAGCAGCCCCCCAGGGAGGGCCTATGGCTACACCTTC
>TRBJ2-7|TRBD2|TRBV7-2|NA|16
CASSKTGLAEPYEQYF
TGTGCCAGCAGCAAAACCGGACTAGCAGAACCCTACGAGCAGTACTTC
>TRBJ2-7|NA|TRBV7-8|NA|15
CASSSAPGLPGEQYF
TGTGCCAGCAGCTCCGCTCCGGGACTTCCTGGTGAGCAGTACTTC
>TRBJ2-1|TRBD1|TRBV7-9|NA|16
CASSVLGTVSYNEQFF
TGTGCCAGCAGCGTCCTCGGGACAGTCTCCTACAATGAGCAGTTCTTC
>TRBJ2-5|TRBD2|TRBV30|NA|11
CACAGGETQYF
TGTGCCTGCGCGGGAGGGGAGACCCAGTACTTC
>TRBJ2-5|NA|TRBV10-1|NA|13
CASSDRHQETQYF
TGCGCCAGCAGTGATAGACACCAAGAGACCCAGTACTTC
>TRBJ1-1|NA|TRBV5-8|NA|11
CASSLTPEAFF
TGTGCCAGCAGCTTGACCCCTGAAGCTTTCTTT
>TRBJ1-5|TRBD1|TRBV28|NA|17
CASSPIDRGGEDQPQHF
TGTGCCAGCAGTCCTATCGACAGAGGGGGCGAAGATCAGCCCCAGCATTTT
>TRBJ1-1|NA|TRBV5-4|NA|14
CASSLSRGAGEAFF
TGTGCCAGCAGCTTGTCTCGGGGGGCGGGCGAAGCTTTCTTT
>TRBJ1-1|NA|TRBV6-5|NA|13
CASRPQGNTEAFF
TGTGCCAGCAGGCCACAGGGGAACACTGAAGCTTTCTTT
>TRBJ2-7|TRBD2|TRBV27|NA|16
CASSFEGSGGIYEQYF
TGTGCCAGCAGTTTTGAGGGAAGCGGGGGAATCTACGAGCAGTACTTC
>TRBJ2-7|TRBD2|TRBV11-2|NA|17
CASSLRGAGAPGPEQYF
TGTGCCAGCAGTCTACGTGGAGCGGGAGCTCCCGGACCCGAGCAGTACTTC
>TRBJ1-1|NA|TRBV19|NA|13
CASNREVNTEAFF
TGTGCCAGTAACCGGGAGGTGAACACTGAAGCTTTCTTT
>TRBJ1-1|NA|TRBV4-1|NA|15
CASSQSGAGSTEAFF
TGCGCCAGCAGCCAGTCAGGGGCGGGAAGCACTGAAGCTTTCTTT
>TRBJ1-1|TRBD1|TRBV19|NA|15
CASSRGTDMNTEAFF
TGTGCCAGTAGTCGCGGGACAGATATGAACACTGAAGCTTTCTTT
>TRBJ2-4|NA|TRBV21-1|NA|14
CASSETGTSYFQYF
TGTGCCAGCAGCGAAACCGGGACTAGTTACTTTCAGTACTTC
>TRBJ2-1|NA|TRBV3-1/TRBV3-2|NA|14
CASSQVSRVNEQFF
TGTGCCAGCAGCCAAGTTTCCAGGGTCAATGAGCAGTTCTTC
>TRBJ2-2|NA|TRBV4-1|NA|17
CASSQPWGEADTGELFF
TGCGCCAGCAGCCAACCTTGGGGGGAGGCGGACACCGGGGAGCTGTTTTTT